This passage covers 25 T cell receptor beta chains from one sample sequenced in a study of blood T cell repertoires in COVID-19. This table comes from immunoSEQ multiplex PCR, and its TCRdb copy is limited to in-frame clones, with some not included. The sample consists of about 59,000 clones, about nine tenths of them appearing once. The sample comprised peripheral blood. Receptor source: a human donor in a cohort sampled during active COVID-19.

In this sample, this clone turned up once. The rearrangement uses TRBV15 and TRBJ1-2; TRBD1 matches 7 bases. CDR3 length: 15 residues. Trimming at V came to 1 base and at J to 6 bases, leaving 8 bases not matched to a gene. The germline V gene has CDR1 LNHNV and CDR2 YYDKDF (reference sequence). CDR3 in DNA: TGTGCCACCAGCAGAGTGGGTGGGGACAGTCATGGCTACACCTTC. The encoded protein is CATSRVGGDSHGYTF.

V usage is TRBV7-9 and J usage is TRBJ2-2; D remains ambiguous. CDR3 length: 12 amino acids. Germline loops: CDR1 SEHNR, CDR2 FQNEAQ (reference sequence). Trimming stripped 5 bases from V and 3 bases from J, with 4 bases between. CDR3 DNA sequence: TGTGCCAGCAGCGTCGACACCGGGGAGCTGTTTTTT. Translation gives CASSVDTGELFF.

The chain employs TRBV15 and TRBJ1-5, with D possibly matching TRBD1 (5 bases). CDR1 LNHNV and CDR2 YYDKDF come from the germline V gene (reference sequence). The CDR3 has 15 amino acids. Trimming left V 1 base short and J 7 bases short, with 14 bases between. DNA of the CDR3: TGTGCCACCAGCAGAGTGGACCAGGAGGGGCAGCCCCAGCATTTT. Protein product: CATSRVDQEGQPQHF. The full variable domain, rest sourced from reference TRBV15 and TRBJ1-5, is DAMVIQNPRYQVTQFGKPVTLSCSQTLNHNVMYWYQQKSSQAPKLLFHYYDKDFNNEADTPDNFQSRRPNTSFCFLDIRSPGLGDTAMYLCATSRVDQEGQPQHFGDGTRLSIL.

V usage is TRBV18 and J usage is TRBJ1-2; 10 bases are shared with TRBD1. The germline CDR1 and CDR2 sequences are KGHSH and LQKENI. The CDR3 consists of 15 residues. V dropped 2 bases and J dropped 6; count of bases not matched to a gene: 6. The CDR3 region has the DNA TGTGCCAGCTCACCATTTTCCGGGACAGGGGATGGCTACACCTTC. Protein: CASSPFSGTGDGYTF.

The CDR3 loop reads CASSQVRGLGGELFF. The DNA for the CDR3 is TGTGCCAGCAGCCAAGTGAGGGGGCTGGGCGGGGAGCTGTTTTTT. The J gene is TRBJ2-2, the V gene TRBV3-1 (or the pseudogene TRBV3-2); 7 bases line up with TRBD1. This CDR3 contains 15 residues. V lost 1 base and J lost 7; bases outside the gene matches: 6. Germline CDR1 reads LGHDT; CDR2 reads YNNKEL (reference sequence).

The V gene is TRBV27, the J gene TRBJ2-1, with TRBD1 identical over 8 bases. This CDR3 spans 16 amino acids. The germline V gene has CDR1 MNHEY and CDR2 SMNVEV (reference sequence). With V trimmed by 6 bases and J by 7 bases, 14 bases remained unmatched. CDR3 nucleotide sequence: TGTGCCAGCAGCCCTCGGGCAGGACAGGGTGTAAATGAGCAGTTCTTC. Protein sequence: CASSPRAGQGVNEQFF.

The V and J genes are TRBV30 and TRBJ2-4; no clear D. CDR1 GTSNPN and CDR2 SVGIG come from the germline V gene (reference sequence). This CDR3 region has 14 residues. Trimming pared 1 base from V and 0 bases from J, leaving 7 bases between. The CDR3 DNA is TGTGCCTGGAGTGCCAGACTAGCCAAAAACATTCAGTACTTC. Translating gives CAWSARLAKNIQYF.

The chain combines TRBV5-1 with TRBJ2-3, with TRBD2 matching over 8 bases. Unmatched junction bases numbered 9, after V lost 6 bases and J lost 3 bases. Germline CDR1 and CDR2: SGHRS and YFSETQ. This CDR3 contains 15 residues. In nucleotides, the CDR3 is TGCGCCAGCAAATCCCGAGCGGGAGTTACAGATACGCAGTATTTT. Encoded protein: CASKSRAGVTDTQYF.

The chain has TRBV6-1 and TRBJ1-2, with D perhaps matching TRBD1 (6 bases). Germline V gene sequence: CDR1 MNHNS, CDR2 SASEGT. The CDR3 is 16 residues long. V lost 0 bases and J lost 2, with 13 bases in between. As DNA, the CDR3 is TGTGCCAGCAGTGAAGCGGTCGGGGGGCACAACTATGGCTACACCTTC. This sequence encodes CASSEAVGGHNYGYTF.

CDR3 coding DNA: TGTGCCAGCAGCTTCTCTGGGGGACAGGGTTATGGCTACACCTTC. This gives the protein CASSFSGGQGYGYTF. This sequence joins TRBV11-1 and TRBJ1-2; 9 nucleotides align to TRBD1. Per the germline V gene, CDR1 is SGHAT and CDR2 is FQDESV (reference sequence). The CDR3 consists of 15 residues. Germline trimming cut 3 bases from V and 5 bases from J; bases unmatched to any gene: 7. The full variable domain, rest sourced from reference TRBV11-1 and TRBJ1-2, is EAEVAQSPRYKITEKSQAVAFWCDPISGHATLYWYRQILGQGPELLVQFQDESVVDDSQLPKDRFSAERLKGVDSTLKIQPAELGDSAMYLCASSFSGGQGYGYTFGSGTRLTVV.

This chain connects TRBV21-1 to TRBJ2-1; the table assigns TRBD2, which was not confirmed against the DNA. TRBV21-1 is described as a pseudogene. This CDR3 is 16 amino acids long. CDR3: CASSKGTSGAYNEQFF. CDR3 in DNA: TGTGCCAGCAGCAAAGGGACTAGCGGAGCTTACAATGAGCAGTTCTTC.

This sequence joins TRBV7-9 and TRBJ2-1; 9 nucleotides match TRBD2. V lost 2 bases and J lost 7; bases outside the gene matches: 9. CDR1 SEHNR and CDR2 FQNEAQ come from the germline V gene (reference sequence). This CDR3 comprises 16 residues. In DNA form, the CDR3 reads TGTGCCAGCAGCTTAACGAATGGGCTAGCGGGAAATGAGCAGTTCTTC. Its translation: CASSLTNGLAGNEQFF.

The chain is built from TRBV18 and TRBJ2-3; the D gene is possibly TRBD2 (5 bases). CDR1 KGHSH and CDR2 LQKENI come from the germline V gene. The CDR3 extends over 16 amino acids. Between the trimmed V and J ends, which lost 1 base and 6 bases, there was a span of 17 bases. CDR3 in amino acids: CASSPLSGGTGDTQYF. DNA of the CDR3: TGTGCCAGCTCACCACTGAGCGGAGGTACGGGCGATACGCAGTATTTT.

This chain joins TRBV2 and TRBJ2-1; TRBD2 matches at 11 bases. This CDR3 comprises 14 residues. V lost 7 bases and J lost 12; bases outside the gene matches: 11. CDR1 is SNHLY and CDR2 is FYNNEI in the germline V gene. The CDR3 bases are TGTGCCAGCACTAAGACCATTCTAGCGGGAGGGCAGTTCTTC. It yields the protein CASTKTILAGGQFF.

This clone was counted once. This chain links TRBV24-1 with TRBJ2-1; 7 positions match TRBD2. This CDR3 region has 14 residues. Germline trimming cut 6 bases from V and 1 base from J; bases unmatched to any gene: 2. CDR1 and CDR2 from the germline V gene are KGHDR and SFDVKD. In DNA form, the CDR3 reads TGTGCCACCAGTCCTAGCGGTTCCTACAATGAGCAGTTCTTC. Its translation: CATSPSGSYNEQFF.

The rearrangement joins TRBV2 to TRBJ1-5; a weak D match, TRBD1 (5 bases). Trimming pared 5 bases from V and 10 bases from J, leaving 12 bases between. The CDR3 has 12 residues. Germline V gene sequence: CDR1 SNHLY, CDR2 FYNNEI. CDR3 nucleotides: TGTGCCAGCAGTACCAAGGGGTCACCCCAGCATTTT. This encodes CASSTKGSPQHF.

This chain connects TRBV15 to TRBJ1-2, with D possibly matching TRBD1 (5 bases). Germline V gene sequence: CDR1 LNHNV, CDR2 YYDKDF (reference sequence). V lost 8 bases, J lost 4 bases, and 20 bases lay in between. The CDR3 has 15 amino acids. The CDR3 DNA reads TGTGCCACCTCCCGGAATAGGGGCCAATCCTATGGCTACACCTTC. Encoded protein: CATSRNRGQSYGYTF.

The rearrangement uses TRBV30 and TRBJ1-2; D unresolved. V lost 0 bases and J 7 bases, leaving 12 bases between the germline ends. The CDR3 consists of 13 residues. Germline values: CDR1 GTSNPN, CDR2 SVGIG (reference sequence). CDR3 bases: TGTGCCTGGAGTGTATCCTTTCCCAGTGGCTACACCTTC. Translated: CAWSVSFPSGYTF.

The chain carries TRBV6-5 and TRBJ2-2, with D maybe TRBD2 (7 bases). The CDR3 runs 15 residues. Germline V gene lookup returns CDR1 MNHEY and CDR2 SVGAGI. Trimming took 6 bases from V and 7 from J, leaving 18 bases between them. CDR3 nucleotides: TGTGCCAGCAGCCCGTGGCGGGGGCAGGGCGGGGAGCTGTTTTTT. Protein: CASSPWRGQGGELFF.

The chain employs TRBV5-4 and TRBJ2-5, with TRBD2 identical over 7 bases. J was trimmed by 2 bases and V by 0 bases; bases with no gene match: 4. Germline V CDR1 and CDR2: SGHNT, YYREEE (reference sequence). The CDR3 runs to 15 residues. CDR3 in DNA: TGTGCCAGCAGCTTGGGTGGCGGGAGACAAGAGACCCAGTACTTC. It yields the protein CASSLGGGRQETQYF.

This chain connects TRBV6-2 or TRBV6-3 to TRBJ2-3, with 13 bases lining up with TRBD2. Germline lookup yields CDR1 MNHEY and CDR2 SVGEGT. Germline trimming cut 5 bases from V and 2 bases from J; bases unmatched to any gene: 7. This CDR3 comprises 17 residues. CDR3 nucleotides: TGTGCCAGCAGTCAAACCGGACTAGCGGGGGACACAGATACGCAGTATTTT. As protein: CASSQTGLAGDTDTQYF.

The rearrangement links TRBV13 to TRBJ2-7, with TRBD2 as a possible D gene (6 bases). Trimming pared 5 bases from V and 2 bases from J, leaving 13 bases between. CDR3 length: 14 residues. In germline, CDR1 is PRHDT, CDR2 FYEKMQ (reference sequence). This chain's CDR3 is CASSLTWGAYEQYF. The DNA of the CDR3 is TGTGCCAGCAGCCTGACTTGGGGGGCCTACGAGCAGTACTTC. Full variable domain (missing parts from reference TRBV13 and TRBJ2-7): AAGVIQSPRHLIKEKRETATLKCYPIPRHDTVYWYQQGPGQDPQFLISFYEKMQSDKGSIPDRFSAQQFSDYHSELNMSSLELGDSALYFCASSLTWGAYEQYFGPGTRLTVT.

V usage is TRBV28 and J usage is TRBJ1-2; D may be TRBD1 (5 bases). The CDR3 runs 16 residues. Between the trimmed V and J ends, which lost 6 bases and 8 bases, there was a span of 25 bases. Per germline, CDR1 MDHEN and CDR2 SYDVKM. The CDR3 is CASSPPPGRGGAGYTF. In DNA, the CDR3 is TGTGCCAGCAGCCCCCCCCCAGGGCGGGGAGGTGCGGGCTACACCTTC.

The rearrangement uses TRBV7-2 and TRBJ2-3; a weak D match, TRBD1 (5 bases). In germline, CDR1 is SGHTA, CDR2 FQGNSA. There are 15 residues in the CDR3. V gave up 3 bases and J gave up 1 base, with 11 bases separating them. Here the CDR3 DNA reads TGTGCCAGCAGCTTTAAGGGGTTCGGCACAGATACGCAGTATTTT. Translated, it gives CASSFKGFGTDTQYF.

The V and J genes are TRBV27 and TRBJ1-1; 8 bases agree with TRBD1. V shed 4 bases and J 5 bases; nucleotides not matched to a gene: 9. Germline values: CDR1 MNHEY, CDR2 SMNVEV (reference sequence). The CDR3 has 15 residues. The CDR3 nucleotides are TGTGCCAGCAGTTCGTCAGGGGGCAGGAGAACTGAAGCTTTCTTT. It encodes CASSSSGGRRTEAFF.